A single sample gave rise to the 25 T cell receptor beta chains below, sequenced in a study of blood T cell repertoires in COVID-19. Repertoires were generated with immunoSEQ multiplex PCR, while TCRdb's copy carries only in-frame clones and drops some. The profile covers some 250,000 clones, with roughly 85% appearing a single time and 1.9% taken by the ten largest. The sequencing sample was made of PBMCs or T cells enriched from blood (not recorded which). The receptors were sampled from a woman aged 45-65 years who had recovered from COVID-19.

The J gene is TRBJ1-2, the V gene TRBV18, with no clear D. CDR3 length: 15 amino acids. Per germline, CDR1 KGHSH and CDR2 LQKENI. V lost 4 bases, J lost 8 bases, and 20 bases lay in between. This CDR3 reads CASSLDMDPPRGYTF. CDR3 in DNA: TGTGCCAGCTCACTTGACATGGATCCCCCGAGAGGCTACACCTTC.

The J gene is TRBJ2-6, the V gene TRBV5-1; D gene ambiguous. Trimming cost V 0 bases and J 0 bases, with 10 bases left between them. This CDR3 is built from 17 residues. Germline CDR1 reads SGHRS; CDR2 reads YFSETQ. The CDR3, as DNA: TGCGCCAGCAGCTTGGGGGCTATGAGCTCTGGGGCCAACGTCCTGACTTTC. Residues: CASSLGAMSSGANVLTF.

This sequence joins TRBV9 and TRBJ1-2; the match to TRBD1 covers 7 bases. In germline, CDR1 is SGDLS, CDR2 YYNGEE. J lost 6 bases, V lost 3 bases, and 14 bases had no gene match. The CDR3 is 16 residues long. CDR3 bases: TGTGCCAGCAGCGCGCTTCAGGGGGATCCGCTCCATGGCTACACCTTC. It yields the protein CASSALQGDPLHGYTF. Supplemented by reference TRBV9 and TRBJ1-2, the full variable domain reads DSGVTQTPKHLITATGQRVTLRCSPRSGDLSVYWYQQSLDQGLQFLIQYYNGEERAKGNILERFSAQQFPDLHSELNLSSLELGDSALYFCASSALQGDPLHGYTFGSGTRLTVV.

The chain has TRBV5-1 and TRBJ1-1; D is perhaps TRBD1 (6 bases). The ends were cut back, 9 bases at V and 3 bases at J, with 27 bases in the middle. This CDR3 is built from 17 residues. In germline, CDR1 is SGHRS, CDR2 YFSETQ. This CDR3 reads CATQSGGAEGIDTEAFF. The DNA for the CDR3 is TGCGCCACCCAAAGCGGGGGGGCGGAGGGAATTGACACTGAAGCTTTCTTT.

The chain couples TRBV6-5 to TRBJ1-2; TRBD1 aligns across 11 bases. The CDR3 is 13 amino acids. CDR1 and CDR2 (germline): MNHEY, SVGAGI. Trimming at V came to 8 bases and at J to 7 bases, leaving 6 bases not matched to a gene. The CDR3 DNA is TGTGCCAGCCGAGCTGGGACAGGGGGTGGCTACACCTTC. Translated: CASRAGTGGGYTF.

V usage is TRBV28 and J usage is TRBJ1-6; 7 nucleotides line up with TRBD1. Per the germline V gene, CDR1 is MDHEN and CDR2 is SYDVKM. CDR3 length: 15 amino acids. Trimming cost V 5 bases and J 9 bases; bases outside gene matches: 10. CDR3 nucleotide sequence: TGTGCCAGCAGTCCGACACAGGGGCTTGGTTCACCCCTCCACTTT. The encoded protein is CASSPTQGLGSPLHF.

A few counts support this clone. CDR3 protein: CASTLGGRGYEQYF. The CDR3 DNA reads TGTGCCAGCACCCTGGGCGGGAGAGGGTACGAGCAGTACTTC. V is TRBV28 and J is TRBJ2-7; TRBD2 matches at 7 bases. The CDR3 runs to 14 residues. Trimming removed 7 bases from V and 4 bases from J; junction bases left unmatched: 10. In germline, CDR1 is MDHEN, CDR2 SYDVKM.

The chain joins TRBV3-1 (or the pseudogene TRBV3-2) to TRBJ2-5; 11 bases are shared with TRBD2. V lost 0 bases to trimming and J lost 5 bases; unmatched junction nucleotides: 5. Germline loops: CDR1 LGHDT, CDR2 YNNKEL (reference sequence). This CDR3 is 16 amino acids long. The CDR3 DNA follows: TGTGCCAGCAGCCAAGAAGGACTAGCGGGTTGGGAGACCCAGTACTTC. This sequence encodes CASSQEGLAGWETQYF.

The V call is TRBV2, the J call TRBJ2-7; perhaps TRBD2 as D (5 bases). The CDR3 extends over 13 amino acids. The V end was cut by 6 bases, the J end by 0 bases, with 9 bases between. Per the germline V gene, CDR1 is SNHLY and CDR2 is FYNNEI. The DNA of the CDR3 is TGTGCCAGCAGGGACTGGCACTCCTACGAGCAGTACTTC. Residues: CASRDWHSYEQYF.

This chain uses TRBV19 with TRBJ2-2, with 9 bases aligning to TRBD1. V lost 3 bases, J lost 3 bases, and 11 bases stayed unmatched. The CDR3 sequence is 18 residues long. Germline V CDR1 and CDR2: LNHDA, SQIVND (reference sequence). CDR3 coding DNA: TGTGCCAGTAGTATGATCGCCGGGACAGGGCGGGACACCGGGGAGCTGTTTTTT. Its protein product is CASSMIAGTGRDTGELFF. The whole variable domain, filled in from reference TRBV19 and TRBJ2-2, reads DGGITQSPKYLFRKEGQNVTLSCEQNLNHDAMYWYRQDPGQGLRLIYYSQIVNDFQKGDIAEGYSVSREKKESFPLTVTSAQKNPTAFYLCASSMIAGTGRDTGELFFGEGSRLTVL.

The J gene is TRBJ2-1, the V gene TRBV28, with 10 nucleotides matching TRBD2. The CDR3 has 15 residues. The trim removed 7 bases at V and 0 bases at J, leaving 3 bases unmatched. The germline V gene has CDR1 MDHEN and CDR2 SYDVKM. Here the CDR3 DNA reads TGTGCCAGCAAAGCGGGAGGGCCCTCCTACAATGAGCAGTTCTTC. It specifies CASKAGGPSYNEQFF.

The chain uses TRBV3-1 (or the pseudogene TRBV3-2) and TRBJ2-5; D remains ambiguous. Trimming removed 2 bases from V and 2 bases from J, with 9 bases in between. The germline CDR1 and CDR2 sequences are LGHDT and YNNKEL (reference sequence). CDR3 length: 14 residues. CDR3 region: CASSQYSIQETQYF. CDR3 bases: TGTGCCAGCAGCCAATACTCTATTCAAGAGACCCAGTACTTC.

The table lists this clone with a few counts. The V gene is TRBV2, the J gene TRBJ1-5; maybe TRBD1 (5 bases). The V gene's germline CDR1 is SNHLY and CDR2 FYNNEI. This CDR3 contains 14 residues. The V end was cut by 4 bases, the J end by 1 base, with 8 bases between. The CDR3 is CASSGGVSNQPQHF. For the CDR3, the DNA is TGTGCCAGCAGTGGGGGGGTGAGCAATCAGCCCCAGCATTTT.

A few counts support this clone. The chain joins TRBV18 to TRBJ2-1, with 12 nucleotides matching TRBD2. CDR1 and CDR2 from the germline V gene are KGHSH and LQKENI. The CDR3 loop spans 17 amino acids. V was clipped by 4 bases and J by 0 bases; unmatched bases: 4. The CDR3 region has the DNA TGTGCCAGCTCACTCAAGACTAGCGGGAGCTCCTACAATGAGCAGTTCTTC. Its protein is CASSLKTSGSSYNEQFF.

CDR3 bases: TGCGCCAGCAGCTCCAAGGAAGGGGGCGTAGAGACCCAGTACTTC. Protein: CASSSKEGGVETQYF. This chain connects TRBV5-1 to TRBJ2-5, with 7 bases aligning to TRBD1. Germline-derived CDR1 and CDR2 are SGHRS and YFSETQ. There are 15 residues in the CDR3. The J segment lost 4 bases and the V segment lost 3 bases, leaving 9 bases of the junction unmatched.

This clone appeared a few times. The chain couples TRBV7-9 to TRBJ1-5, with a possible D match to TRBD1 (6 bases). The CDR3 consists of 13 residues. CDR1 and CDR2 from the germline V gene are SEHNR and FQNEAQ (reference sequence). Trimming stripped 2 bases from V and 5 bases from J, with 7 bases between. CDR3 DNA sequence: TGTGCCAGCAGCTTAACAGGGTATCAGCCCCAGCATTTT. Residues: CASSLTGYQPQHF.

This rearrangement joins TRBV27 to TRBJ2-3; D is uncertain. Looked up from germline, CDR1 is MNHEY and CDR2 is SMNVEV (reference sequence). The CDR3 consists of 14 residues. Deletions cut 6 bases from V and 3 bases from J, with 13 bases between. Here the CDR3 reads CASSPLPVTDTQYF. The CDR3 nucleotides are TGTGCCAGCAGCCCCCTACCGGTAACAGATACGCAGTATTTT.

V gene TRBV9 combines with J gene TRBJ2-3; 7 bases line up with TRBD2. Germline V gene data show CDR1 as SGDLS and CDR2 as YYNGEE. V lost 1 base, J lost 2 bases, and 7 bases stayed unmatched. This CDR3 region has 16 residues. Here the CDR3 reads CASSVSPSGNTDTQYF. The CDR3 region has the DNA TGTGCCAGCAGCGTATCGCCTAGCGGCAACACAGATACGCAGTATTTT.

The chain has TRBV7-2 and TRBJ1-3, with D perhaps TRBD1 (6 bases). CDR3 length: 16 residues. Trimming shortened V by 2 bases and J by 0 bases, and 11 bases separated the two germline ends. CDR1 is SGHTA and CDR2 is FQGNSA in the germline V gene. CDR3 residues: CASSLHRASSGNTIYF. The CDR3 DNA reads TGTGCCAGCAGCTTACACAGGGCGAGCTCTGGAAACACCATATATTTT.

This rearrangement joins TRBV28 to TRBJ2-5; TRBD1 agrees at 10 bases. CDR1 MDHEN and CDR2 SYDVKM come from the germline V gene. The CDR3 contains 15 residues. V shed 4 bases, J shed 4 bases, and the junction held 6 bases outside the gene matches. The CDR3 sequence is CASSSRTGGAETQYF. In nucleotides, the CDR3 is TGTGCCAGCAGTTCGCGGACAGGGGGAGCAGAGACCCAGTACTTC.

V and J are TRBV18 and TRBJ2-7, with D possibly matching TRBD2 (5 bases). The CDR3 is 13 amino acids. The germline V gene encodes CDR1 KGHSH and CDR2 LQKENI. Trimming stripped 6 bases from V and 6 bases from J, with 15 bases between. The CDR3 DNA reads TGTGCCAGCTCCCCTAGCCCTACGCGCGAGCAGTACTTC. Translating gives CASSPSPTREQYF.

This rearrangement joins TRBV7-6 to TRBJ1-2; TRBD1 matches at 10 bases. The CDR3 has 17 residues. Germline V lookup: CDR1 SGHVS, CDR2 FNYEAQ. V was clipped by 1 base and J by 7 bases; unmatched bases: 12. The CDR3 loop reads CASSLEMGGQGESGYTF. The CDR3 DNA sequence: TGTGCCAGCAGCTTAGAGATGGGAGGACAGGGGGAAAGTGGCTACACCTTC.

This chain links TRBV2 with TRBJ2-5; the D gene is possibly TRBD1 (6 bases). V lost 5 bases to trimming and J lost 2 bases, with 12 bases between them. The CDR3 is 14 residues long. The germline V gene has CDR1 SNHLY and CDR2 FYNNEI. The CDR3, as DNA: TGTGCCAGCAGTCCGGGACACGGACAAGAGACCCAGTACTTC. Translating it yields CASSPGHGQETQYF.

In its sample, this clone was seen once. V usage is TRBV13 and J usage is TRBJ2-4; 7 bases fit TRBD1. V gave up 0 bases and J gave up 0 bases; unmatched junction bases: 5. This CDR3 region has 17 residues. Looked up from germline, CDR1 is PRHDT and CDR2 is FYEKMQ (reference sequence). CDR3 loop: CASSLGRAGGAKNIQYF. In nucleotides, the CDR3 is TGTGCCAGCAGCTTAGGTAGGGCAGGGGGAGCCAAAAACATTCAGTACTTC. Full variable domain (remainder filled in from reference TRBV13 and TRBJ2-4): AAGVIQSPRHLIKEKRETATLKCYPIPRHDTVYWYQQGPGQDPQFLISFYEKMQSDKGSIPDRFSAQQFSDYHSELNMSSLELGDSALYFCASSLGRAGGAKNIQYFGAGTRLSVL.

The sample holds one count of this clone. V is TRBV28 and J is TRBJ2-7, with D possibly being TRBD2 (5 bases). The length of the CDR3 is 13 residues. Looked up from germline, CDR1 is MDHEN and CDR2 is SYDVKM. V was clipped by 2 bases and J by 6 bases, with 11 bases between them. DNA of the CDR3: TGTGCCAGCAGTTTACAGGCCACTAGCGAGCAGTACTTC. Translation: CASSLQATSEQYF.